These 27 T cell receptor beta chains came from one sample sequenced in a study of blood T cells in healthy people across ages. A J-beta primer mix and a sample-barcoded 5' primer were used in a second PCR of about 6 to 12 cycles. In TCRdb, the 5' RACE reads were re-called with MiXCR into one record per CDR3 protein. The sample records around 1,900,000 distinct CDR3 sequences, 30% to 40% being singletons. The specimen sequenced was blood. The receptors were gathered from a human donor in good health.

V gene TRBV4-2 combines with J gene TRBJ1-4, with 7 positions matching TRBD1. The CDR3 contains 14 residues. V lost 4 bases and J lost 8; bases outside the gene matches: 7. The germline gives CDR1 LGHNA, CDR2 YNFKEQ. The CDR3 region is CASSPDREREKLFF. The CDR3 DNA follows: TGTGCCAGCAGCCCTGACAGGGAGCGCGAAAAACTGTTTTTT.

V usage is TRBV5-4 and J usage is TRBJ2-7; D is ambiguous. CDR1 is SGHNT and CDR2 is YYREEE in the germline V gene (reference sequence). This CDR3 contains 15 residues. Trimming took off 0 bases at V and 3 bases at J, with 13 bases between the two ends. CDR3 nucleotides: TGTGCCAGCAGCTTGGACCTGGGCCCCTACTACGAGCAGTACTTC. Its translation: CASSLDLGPYYEQYF.

The chain employs TRBV7-2 and TRBJ2-6; a possible D gene is TRBD1 (5 bases). Looked up from germline, CDR1 is SGHTA and CDR2 is FQGNSA. This CDR3 comprises 16 residues. Trimming took off 4 bases at V and 3 bases at J, with 13 bases between the two ends. The CDR3 DNA reads TGTGCCAGCAGCTCTAGGGCAGGGATTGGGGCCAACGTCCTGACTTTC. Protein: CASSSRAGIGANVLTF.

The chain uses TRBV7-3 and TRBJ1-2; no firm D call. The CDR3 has 12 residues. Looked up from germline, CDR1 is SGHTA and CDR2 is FQGTGA. V shed 7 bases and J shed 4 bases, with 10 bases lying between them. The CDR3 DNA reads as TGTGCCAGCACCGCTGATGGCTATGGCTACACCTTC. It specifies CASTADGYGYTF. Based on the CDR3 plus reference TRBV7-3 and TRBJ1-2, the full variable domain is GAGVSQTPSNKVTEKGKYVELRCDPISGHTALYWYRQSLGQGPEFLIYFQGTGAADDSGLPNDRFFAVRPEGSVSTLKIQRTERGDSAVYLCASTADGYGYTFGSGTRLTVV.

A few counts support this clonotype. J is TRBJ2-3 and V is TRBV29-1, with unresolved D. In germline, CDR1 is SQVTM, CDR2 ANQGSEA. Trimming took off 6 bases at V and 4 bases at J, with 11 bases between the two ends. The length of the CDR3 is 12 residues. CDR3 sequence (DNA): TGCAGCGTCCGACTGGGGTCAGATACGCAGTATTTT. Protein: CSVRLGSDTQYF.

This chain connects TRBV28 to TRBJ1-2; D remains unclear. The CDR3 has 13 residues. Germline-derived CDR1 and CDR2 are MDHEN and SYDVKM. V dropped 5 bases and J dropped 7 bases, with 14 bases sitting between them. In DNA, the CDR3 is TGTGCCAGCAGTAAAGTGGACTTAGGTGGCTACACCTTC. Amino acids: CASSKVDLGGYTF.

This clonotype was observed many times. At one end the junction does not follow the germline gene, possibly because of a read error. The chain carries TRBV5-1 and TRBJ2-7; 7 bases map to TRBD2. Germline CDR1 and CDR2: SGHRS and YFSETQ. The CDR3 has 12 residues. CDR3 protein: CASSLGRDEQYF. Here the CDR3 DNA reads TGTGCCAGCAGTTTAGGGAGGGACGAGCAGTACTTC.

J is TRBJ1-5 and V is TRBV27, with 7 bases aligning to TRBD1. Germline CDR1 reads MNHEY; CDR2 reads SMNVEV (reference sequence). The V segment lost 0 bases and the J segment 5 bases; nucleotides outside the gene matches: 13. This CDR3 is 18 amino acids long. The CDR3 protein is CASSLSPPGQYDHQPQHF. CDR3 coding DNA: TGTGCCAGCAGTTTATCCCCCCCGGGACAGTACGACCATCAGCCCCAGCATTTT.

J is TRBJ2-5 and V is TRBV20-1, with 7 bases identical to TRBD2. Germline V gives CDR1 DFQATT, CDR2 SNEGSKA (reference sequence). The CDR3 has 18 residues. Trimming removed 3 bases from V and 5 bases from J; junction bases left unmatched: 21. CDR3 sequence reads: CSASSARVGSGVWETQYF. As DNA, the CDR3 is TGCAGTGCTAGTAGTGCCCGTGTGGGCAGCGGGGTGTGGGAGACCCAGTACTTC.

The rearrangement links TRBV6-2 or TRBV6-3 to TRBJ1-5; tentatively, D is TRBD1 (5 bases). The CDR3 contains 15 residues. Germline V CDR1 and CDR2: MNHEY, SVGEGT. Trimming removed 6 bases from V and 3 bases from J, with 15 bases in between. CDR3: CASRRQLRPNQPQHF. CDR3 bases: TGTGCCAGCAGGAGACAGCTTCGTCCCAATCAGCCCCAGCATTTT.

The chain recombines TRBV27 with TRBJ2-5; D call uncertain. Germline loops: CDR1 MNHEY, CDR2 SMNVEV (reference sequence). V lost 8 bases and J lost 5, with 15 bases in between. CDR3 length equals 13 residues. CDR3 nucleotides: TGTGCCAGCTCACCAACCGCCTGGGAGACCCAGTACTTC. This encodes CASSPTAWETQYF.

This clonotype was observed a handful of times. This rearrangement joins TRBV13 to TRBJ1-2; D unclear. Per germline, CDR1 PRHDT and CDR2 FYEKMQ (reference sequence). The CDR3 totals 15 residues. The V end was cut by 1 base, the J end by 0 bases, with 9 bases between. CDR3 sequence (DNA): TGTGCCAGCAGCTTAGTCGACGGGACTAACTATGGCTACACCTTC. Protein product: CASSLVDGTNYGYTF.

There are a few counts of this clonotype. V is TRBV13 and J is TRBJ2-1; 8 positions match TRBD2. The CDR3 totals 14 residues. Germline V gene lookup returns CDR1 PRHDT and CDR2 FYEKMQ (reference sequence). V shed 5 bases and J 4 bases; nucleotides not matched to a gene: 4. For the CDR3, the DNA is TGTGCCAGCAGCCGGGGGGGGCAATACAATGAGCAGTTCTTC. Its translation is CASSRGGQYNEQFF.

This rearrangement joins TRBV7-2 to TRBJ1-5; 8 bases line up with TRBD1. V lost 2 bases and J lost 0; bases outside the gene matches: 9. This CDR3 is built from 18 residues. In germline, CDR1 is SGHTA, CDR2 FQGNSA. The CDR3 bases are TGTGCCAGCAGCTTACGCTCGACAGGGGATTATAGCAATCAGCCCCAGCATTTT. Encoded protein: CASSLRSTGDYSNQPQHF.

This clonotype has more than one count but fewer than ten. The chain links TRBV5-6 to TRBJ2-3; D possibly matches TRBD1 or TRBD2 (5 bases each). The CDR3 length is 15 residues. Trimming left V 7 bases short and J 4 bases short, with 19 bases between. Germline-derived CDR1 and CDR2 are SGHDT and YYEEEE. The CDR3 reads CASFRWWGTPDTQYF. The CDR3, as DNA: TGTGCCAGCTTTAGATGGTGGGGGACGCCAGATACGCAGTATTTT.

The chain carries TRBV12-3 or TRBV12-4 and TRBJ2-3, with D maybe TRBD1 (5 bases). This CDR3 has 15 residues. The ends were cut back, 3 bases at V and 2 bases at J, with 12 bases in the middle. For the CDR3, the DNA is TGTGCCAGCAGTTTCTGGCAGGGCTCCACAGATACGCAGTATTTT. Protein product: CASSFWQGSTDTQYF.

This clonotype has ten or more counts. V and J are TRBV7-3 and TRBJ2-5, with D unresolved. Germline V gene data show CDR1 as SGHTA and CDR2 as FQGTGA. V lost 5 bases to trimming and J lost 0 bases, with 10 bases between them. The CDR3 is 14 residues long. The CDR3 loop is CASSPTGNQETQYF. The CDR3 DNA reads TGTGCCAGCAGCCCCACCGGCAACCAAGAGACCCAGTACTTC.

As concerns this clonotype: Relative to the germline gene, one junction end is altered; a read error may explain this. The J gene is TRBJ1-2, the V gene TRBV7-9, with a possible D match to TRBD1 (6 bases). This CDR3 is 18 amino acids long. CDR1 is SEHNR and CDR2 is FQNEAQ in the germline V gene (reference sequence). Here the CDR3 DNA reads TGTACCAGCAGCGCCTATGGGGGGGCCGCGTTAACCATCTATGGCTACACCTTC. The encoded protein is CTSSAYGGAALTIYGYTF.

The chain joins TRBV3-1 to TRBJ1-4; D is ambiguous. The CDR3 is 16 amino acids. V was trimmed by 4 bases and J by 6 bases, leaving 18 bases between them. Germline CDR1 reads LGHDT; CDR2 reads YNNKEL (reference sequence). The CDR3 DNA reads as TGTGCCAGCAGCCTCACCCACGCTTTTAGCGATGAAAAACTGTTTTTT. Translating gives CASSLTHAFSDEKLFF.

The chain joins TRBV5-1 to TRBJ1-5; D is unresolved. The V and J ends lost 4 bases and 4 bases respectively, with 15 bases between them. This CDR3 contains 15 residues. Germline V CDR1 and CDR2: SGHRS, YFSETQ. The CDR3 DNA sequence: TGCGCCAGCAGCCCCGAGACCGGTTGGAATCAGCCCCAGCATTTT. It is translated as CASSPETGWNQPQHF.

This chain joins TRBV7-9 and TRBJ2-7; TRBD1 matches 7 bases. J lost 1 base, V lost 5 bases, and 14 bases had no gene match. Germline values: CDR1 SEHNR, CDR2 FQNEAQ (reference sequence). This CDR3 region has 17 residues. CDR3 in amino acids: CASSTRTGKESSYEQYF. The CDR3 DNA reads as TGTGCCAGCAGCACTCGGACAGGAAAGGAGAGTTCCTACGAGCAGTACTTC.

This chain joins TRBV15 and TRBJ2-5; D might be TRBD1 or TRBD2, each matching 5 bases. Trimming removed 2 bases from V and 7 bases from J, with 8 bases in between. The CDR3 runs to 12 residues. Germline assignment: CDR1 LNHNV and CDR2 YYDKDF (reference sequence). The CDR3 DNA reads as TGTGCCACCAGCAGACAGAGGGGGACCCAGTACTTC. Amino acid sequence: CATSRQRGTQYF.

The chain carries TRBV6-1 and TRBJ2-5, with D unclear. The DNA matches TRBJ2-7 better at its end, which makes the J call doubtful. This CDR3 spans 17 amino acids. The germline V gene has CDR1 MNHNS and CDR2 SASEGT. The CDR3 nucleotides read TGTGCCAGCAGTGAAGTGAGCCCTTGGGTCCGTTCCGGCGAGCAGTACTTC. Its translation is CASSEVSPWVRSGEQYF.

This clonotype appeared a few times. A junction boundary mismatches the germline segment, possibly from a read error. CDR3 in amino acids: CASSHGGETDTRYF. The CDR3 DNA reads TGCGCCAGCAGCCACGGGGGTGAAACAGATACGCGGTATTTT. V and J are TRBV4-1 and TRBJ2-3, with D perhaps TRBD2 (6 bases). The V gene's germline CDR1 is MGHRA and CDR2 YSYEKL. The CDR3 is 14 residues long.

The rearrangement links TRBV27 to TRBJ2-2; D could derive from TRBD1 or TRBD2 (5 bases each). The germline gives CDR1 MNHEY, CDR2 SMNVEV (reference sequence). The CDR3 contains 15 residues. Trimming removed 6 bases at V and 5 bases at J, with 16 bases between. The CDR3 protein is CASSGAVMGTGELFF. The CDR3 coding sequence is TGTGCCAGCAGCGGGGCGGTAATGGGGACCGGGGAGCTGTTTTTT.

This clonotype was detected only once. V gene TRBV28 combines with J gene TRBJ1-4; D is ambiguous. V was clipped by 11 bases and J by 0 bases, with 10 bases between them. The CDR3 has 13 residues. The germline gives CDR1 MDHEN, CDR2 SYDVKM. Here the CDR3 reads CAAGSATNEKLFF. DNA of the CDR3: TGTGCCGCAGGAAGCGCAACTAATGAAAAACTGTTTTTT.

V usage is TRBV18 and J usage is TRBJ2-1, with D perhaps TRBD1 or TRBD2 (6 bases each). Germline V lookup: CDR1 KGHSH, CDR2 LQKENI. V lost 4 bases and J lost 6, with 13 bases in between. The CDR3 length is 14 residues. In nucleotides, the CDR3 is TGTGCCAGCTCACAGAGGGGGGCCGCCAATGAGCAGTTCTTC. Residues: CASSQRGAANEQFF.